Shown below are 18 T cell receptor beta chains from a single sample sequenced in a study of tumor-infiltrating lymphocytes in oesophageal squamous cell carcinoma. One entry per CDR3 protein, called by TCRdb with MiXCR from the PCR reads. The sample carries under 3,500 distinct CDR3 sequences, around 15% recorded once. Sequencing used esophageal tumor tissue. These receptor sequences come from a male donor with esophageal squamous cell carcinoma.

In this sample, this clonotype is medium-sized. The chain's CDR3 is CASSRGGVGDTGELFF. The CDR3 bases are TGTGCCAGCAGCCGAGGTGGGGTAGGGGACACCGGGGAGCTGTTTTTT. The V and J genes are TRBV11-3 and TRBJ2-2; TRBD1 might be the D (5 bases). The CDR3 runs 16 residues. Trimming removed 5 bases at V and 3 bases at J, with 16 bases between. CDR1 is SGHNT and CDR2 is YENEEA in the germline V gene. Full variable domain (outside the CDR3, taken from reference TRBV11-3 and TRBJ2-2): EAGVVQSPRYKIIEKKQPVAFWCNPISGHNTLYWYLQNLGQGPELLIRYENEEAVDDSQLPKDRFSAERLKGVDSTLKIQPAELGDSAVYLCASSRGGVGDTGELFFGEGSRLTVL.

The genes are TRBV9 and TRBJ2-5, with TRBD2 matching 7 bases. Germline loops: CDR1 SGDLS, CDR2 YYNGEE. The CDR3 runs to 17 residues. The V and J ends lost 4 bases and 11 bases, in that order; junction bases with no gene match: 23. This chain's CDR3 is CASSPLVGGSSYNEQYF. The CDR3 coding sequence is TGTGCCAGCAGCCCGCTTGTGGGGGGGAGCTCCTACAATGAGCAGTACTTC. Filled out from reference TRBV9 and TRBJ2-5, the complete variable domain reads DSGVTQTPKHLITATGQRVTLRCSPRSGDLSVYWYQQSLDQGLQFLIQYYNGEERAKGNILERFSAQQFPDLHSELNLSSLELGDSALYFCASSPLVGGSSYNEQYFGPGTRLLVL.

This clonotype is large (0.1 to 1%) by share. The V and J genes are TRBV6-1 and TRBJ2-1; 7 bases fit TRBD2. Trimming cost V 8 bases and J 0 bases; bases outside gene matches: 7. CDR1 is MNHNS, CDR2 SASEGT, per germline. The CDR3 runs 15 residues. The CDR3 bases are TGTGCCAGCGTGTACGGGGGGAGCTCCTACAATGAGCAGTTCTTC. Amino acid sequence: CASVYGGSSYNEQFF.

Only a few counts were recorded for this clonotype. V usage is TRBV2 and J usage is TRBJ2-4; 7 nucleotides match TRBD2. The end of the DNA is better explained by TRBJ2-5, so the J call may be wrong. Germline CDR1 and CDR2: SNHLY and FYNNEI. The CDR3 has 14 amino acids. The CDR3 region has the DNA TGTGCCAGCAGTGAAGGGGGGGGGCAAGAGACCCAGTACTTC. Its translation is CASSEGGGQETQYF.

This clonotype was seen repeatedly, ten times or more. The chain couples TRBV2 to TRBJ2-7; no clear D. The closer fit of TRBJ2-5 to the DNA end suggests the J call may be wrong. The germline V gene has CDR1 SNHLY and CDR2 FYNNEI. This CDR3 is 12 amino acids long. For the CDR3, the DNA is TGTGCCAGCAGCCTAGTCACGGAGACCCAGTACTTC. Translation gives CASSLVTETQYF.

Relative to its sample, this clonotype is medium-sized. The CDR3 loop is CASSPGETQYF. The DNA for the CDR3 is TGTGCCAGCTCACCGGGAGAGACCCAGTACTTC. V gene TRBV18 combines with J gene TRBJ2-5, with D unclear. The germline gives CDR1 KGHSH, CDR2 LQKENI. The CDR3 is 11 amino acids. V dropped 3 bases and J dropped 4 bases, with 3 bases sitting between them. The variable domain in full, completed from reference TRBV18 and TRBJ2-5, reads NAGVMQNPRHLVRRRGQEARLRCSPMKGHSHVYWYRQLPEEGLKFMVYLQKENIIDESGMPKERFSAEFPKEGPSILRIQQVVRGDSAAYFCASSPGETQYFGPGTRLLVL.

This clonotype was counted ten times or more. The chain has TRBV6-4 and TRBJ1-2; D remains ambiguous. The CDR3 covers 13 residues. The V and J ends lost 4 bases and 4 bases respectively, with 10 bases between them. Germline V lookup: CDR1 MRHNA, CDR2 SNTAGT. Here the CDR3 DNA reads TGTGCCAGCAGTGCCGAGGGTGGCTATGGCTACACCTTC. It yields the protein CASSAEGGYGYTF.

Notes on this clonotype: This sequence may be a read error, since a much larger clone differs from it by one base. The chain recombines TRBV6-1 with TRBJ2-3; D is perhaps TRBD2 (6 bases). The V gene's germline CDR1 is MNHNS and CDR2 SASEGT. Trimming removed 3 bases at V and 0 bases at J, with 10 bases between. The CDR3 has 15 residues. For the CDR3, the DNA is TGTGCCAGCAGTGAGAACGGGGGAAGCACAGATACGCAGTATTTT. Amino acids: CASSENGGSTDTQYF.

By share of the sample, this clonotype is large. The chain employs TRBV7-2 and TRBJ1-2; a weak D match, TRBD1 (5 bases). The CDR3 is 13 residues long. With 4 bases removed from V and 1 base from J, the gap between germline ends came to 7 bases. Germline values: CDR1 SGHTA, CDR2 FQGNSA. The CDR3, as DNA: TGTGCCAGCAGCTGGACAAATAACTATGGCTACACCTTC. This encodes CASSWTNNYGYTF.

V is TRBV30 and J is TRBJ1-6; perhaps TRBD1 as D (6 bases). The germline CDR1 and CDR2 sequences are GTSNPN and SVGIG (reference sequence). Trimming stripped 4 bases from V and 5 bases from J, with 9 bases between. CDR3 length: 13 amino acids. For the CDR3, the DNA is TGTGCCTGGATGGGACATAATAATTCACCCCTCCACTTT. Encoded protein: CAWMGHNNSPLHF. Based on the CDR3 plus reference TRBV30 and TRBJ1-6, the full variable domain is SQTIHQWPATLVQPVGSPLSLECTVEGTSNPNLYWYRQAAGRGLQLLFYSVGIGQISSEVPQNLSASRPQDRQFILSSKKLLLSDSGFYLCAWMGHNNSPLHFGNGTRLTVT.

Only one count was recorded for this clonotype. The conserved final phenylalanine or tryptophan is absent from the CDR3, which likely points to a read error. The limits of the CDR3 on the DNA are not certain, so only TCRdb's listed CDR3 is given. The chain carries TRBV6-6 and TRBJ2-3; the table's TRBD2 call for D was not verified on the DNA. Germline values: CDR1 MNHNY, CDR2 SVGAGI (reference sequence). The CDR3 is made up of 17 amino acids, end residues included. The CDR3 spells CASKLLAGVGETQYFGP.

This chain uses TRBV3-1 with TRBJ1-2, with a tentative D call TRBD1 (5 bases). The V and J ends lost 0 bases and 8 bases respectively, with 16 bases between them. CDR1 is LGHDT, CDR2 YNNKEL, per germline (reference sequence). The CDR3 length is 15 residues. CDR3 in amino acids: CASSQDRQGFGGYTF. CDR3 nucleotides: TGTGCCAGCAGCCAAGATCGGCAGGGCTTCGGAGGCTACACCTTC.

This clonotype was detected ten times or more. V is TRBV6-1 and J is TRBJ1-3, with D hard to call. Trimming removed 6 bases from V and 8 bases from J, with 20 bases in between. The CDR3 sequence is 15 residues long. CDR1 is MNHNS, CDR2 SASEGT, per germline. CDR3: CASSPRVKGDYTIYF. The CDR3 DNA sequence: TGTGCCAGCAGCCCTCGTGTGAAGGGTGATTACACCATATATTTT.

This clonotype has a count of ten or more. This chain joins TRBV28 and TRBJ1-2; D uncertain. This CDR3 comprises 14 residues. Germline V gene lookup returns CDR1 MDHEN and CDR2 SYDVKM. Trimming removed 2 bases from V and 2 bases from J, with 9 bases in between. CDR3 nucleotides: TGTGCCAGCAGTTTAGGGCCGGGCAACTATGGCTACACCTTC. It codes for CASSLGPGNYGYTF.

This clonotype has a count of ten or more. This chain links TRBV28 with TRBJ1-1; D is perhaps TRBD1 (5 bases). In germline, CDR1 is MDHEN, CDR2 SYDVKM. Trimming shortened V by 6 bases and J by 6 bases, and 23 bases separated the two germline ends. This CDR3 is 16 amino acids long. CDR3 amino acids: CASSSVLSGQVAEAFF. The CDR3 coding sequence is TGTGCCAGCAGCTCTGTCCTTTCAGGGCAGGTGGCTGAAGCTTTCTTT.

By sample fraction, this clonotype is medium-sized. The chain uses TRBV7-8 and TRBJ2-7; D is undetermined. CDR1 and CDR2 (germline): SGHVS, FQNEAQ. This CDR3 spans 18 amino acids. The germline V and J ends were trimmed by 5 bases and 1 base, with 24 bases remaining between them. The CDR3 nucleotides read TGTGCCAGCAGCCCGAAGGGATACCCCCTACACGAATCCTACGAGCAGTACTTC. Amino acids: CASSPKGYPLHESYEQYF.

This clonotype is termed medium-sized (0.01 to 0.1%). The rearrangement uses TRBV25-1 and TRBJ2-1, with 7 bases lining up with TRBD2. With 2 bases clipped from V and 9 bases from J, the junction kept 10 bases outside the gene matches. Germline CDR1 and CDR2: MGHDK and SYGVNS. This CDR3 has 15 residues. CDR3 protein: CASSEVERGNSEQFF. As DNA, the CDR3 is TGTGCCAGCAGTGAAGTAGAGCGGGGAAACTCTGAGCAGTTCTTC. The whole variable domain, remainder taken from reference TRBV25-1 and TRBJ2-1, is EADIYQTPRYLVIGTGKKITLECSQTMGHDKMYWYQQDPGMELHLIHYSYGVNSTEKGDLSSESTVSRIRTEHFPLTLESARPSHTSQYLCASSEVERGNSEQFFGPGTRLTVL.

V is TRBV20-1 and J is TRBJ1-2; no reliable D call. Germline lookup yields CDR1 DFQATT and CDR2 SNEGSKA (reference sequence). This CDR3 has 14 amino acids. V lost 6 bases to trimming and J lost 4 bases, with 18 bases between them. The CDR3, as DNA: TGCAGTGCCCGCCTCGAGTCTCGGGGCTATGGCTACACCTTC. Residues: CSARLESRGYGYTF.